Below are 27 T cell receptor beta chains sequenced from a single sample in a study of persistence of HIV-infected CD4 T cells. Cells were stimulated with overlapping HIV-1 Gag 15-mer peptides. Sorting of responding CD4+ T cells relied on upregulated CD40 ligand together with CD69. The antigens of these receptors remain unknown. Sequencing used immunoSEQ version 4 in survey mode. Only in-frame clones appear in the TCRdb table, and some are missing; sequencing was by immunoSEQ multiplex PCR. Here the sample spans around 32,000 clones, approximately 70% being singletons. Sequencing used CD4+ T cells sorted from PBMCs after approximately 19-hour stimulation, obtained from a patient who received antiretroviral therapy. These receptors were taken from an adult man with HIV who was CMV-seropositive.

The chain uses TRBV6-1 and TRBJ1-3, with D unresolved. Trimming removed 1 base at V and 7 bases at J, with 8 bases between. The CDR3 has 13 amino acids. CDR1 and CDR2 (germline): MNHNS, SASEGT. The CDR3 DNA sequence: TGTGCCAGCAGTGAAGTAGAAAAGAACACCATATATTTT. Translating gives CASSEVEKNTIYF.

As concerns this clone: Other nucleotide sequences from this sample produce the same CDR3. V and J are TRBV6-2 or TRBV6-3 and TRBJ2-7, with TRBD1 identical over 7 bases. The CDR3 is made up of 15 amino acids. Germline V gene sequence: CDR1 MNHEY, CDR2 SVGEGT. Trimming at V came to 4 bases and at J to 1 base, leaving 7 bases not matched to a gene. The CDR3 DNA follows: TGTGCCAGCAGTTCCGCAGGGGGTGGTTCCTACGAGCAGTACTTC. Encoded protein: CASSSAGGGSYEQYF.

This clone was detected a few times. The gene calls are TRBV28 and TRBJ1-4; tentative D call: TRBD1 (5 bases). Germline V gene sequence: CDR1 MDHEN, CDR2 SYDVKM. V dropped 1 base and J dropped 7 bases, with 10 bases sitting between them. The CDR3 runs to 14 residues. This CDR3 is CASSLYQGGEKLFF. In nucleotides, the CDR3 is TGTGCCAGCAGTTTATACCAGGGAGGTGAAAAACTGTTTTTT. The full variable domain, in which reference TRBV28 and TRBJ1-4 provide the parts outside the CDR3, is DVKVTQSSRYLVKRTGEKVFLECVQDMDHENMFWYRQDPGLGLRLIYFSYDVKMKEKGDIPEGYSVSREKKERFSLILESASTNQTSMYLCASSLYQGGEKLFFGSGTQLSVL.

This clone was detected a few times. This sequence joins TRBV11-2 and TRBJ2-2, with 8 bases aligning to TRBD1. The length of the CDR3 is 18 residues. Per germline, CDR1 SGHAT and CDR2 FQNNGV. Unmatched junction bases numbered 13, after V lost 1 base and J lost 6 bases. CDR3 nucleotide sequence: TGTGCCAGCAGCTTAGGTCAGGGGGCCGTATCGGGGTCCGGGGAGCTGTTTTTT. Its translation is CASSLGQGAVSGSGELFF.

A word on this clone: The sample carries other DNA sequences with the same CDR3. The chain has TRBV6-5 and TRBJ1-1; D unclear. The CDR3 extends over 14 amino acids. The V and J ends lost 3 bases and 1 base respectively, with 9 bases between them. In germline, CDR1 is MNHEY, CDR2 SVGAGI. CDR3 bases: TGTGCCAGCAGTTATAAGCCACCGAACACTGAAGCTTTCTTT. Translating it yields CASSYKPPNTEAFF.

The rearrangement links TRBV19 to TRBJ2-7, with D perhaps matching TRBD1 (5 bases). Trimming left V 4 bases short and J 4 bases short, with 14 bases between. This CDR3 spans 14 amino acids. The V gene's germline CDR1 is LNHDA and CDR2 SQIVND (reference sequence). The CDR3, as DNA: TGTGCCAGTAGTAATAGTCAGGGATTTTACGAGCAGTACTTC. Translation: CASSNSQGFYEQYF. Drawing the rest from reference TRBV19 and TRBJ2-7, the complete variable domain is DGGITQSPKYLFRKEGQNVTLSCEQNLNHDAMYWYRQDPGQGLRLIYYSQIVNDFQKGDIAEGYSVSREKKESFPLTVTSAQKNPTAFYLCASSNSQGFYEQYFGPGTRLTVT.

The CDR3 protein is CASSGGEVYEQYF. Written as DNA, the CDR3 is TGTGCCAGCAGTGGCGGGGAGGTCTACGAGCAGTACTTC. This chain connects TRBV28 to TRBJ2-7; weak D call: TRBD2 (6 bases). This CDR3 comprises 13 residues. V lost 5 bases and J lost 3, with 11 bases in between. In germline, CDR1 is MDHEN, CDR2 SYDVKM.

The chain joins TRBV28 to TRBJ2-6; D gene unclear. V was clipped by 6 bases and J by 3 bases, with 6 bases between them. CDR1 and CDR2 from the germline V gene are MDHEN and SYDVKM. This CDR3 is 13 amino acids long. The CDR3 coding sequence is TGTGCCAGCAGGTCAGATGGGGCCAACGTCCTGACTTTC. As protein: CASRSDGANVLTF. Full variable domain (missing parts from reference TRBV28 and TRBJ2-6): DVKVTQSSRYLVKRTGEKVFLECVQDMDHENMFWYRQDPGLGLRLIYFSYDVKMKEKGDIPEGYSVSREKKERFSLILESASTNQTSMYLCASRSDGANVLTFGAGSRLTVL.

The chain recombines TRBV14 with TRBJ2-1, with unresolved D. Per germline, CDR1 SGHDN and CDR2 FVKESK. There are 12 residues in the CDR3. V dropped 4 bases and J dropped 7 bases, with 8 bases sitting between them. The CDR3 region is CASSPRLNEQFF. The CDR3 DNA is TGTGCCAGCAGCCCTAGGCTTAATGAGCAGTTCTTC.

The rearrangement links TRBV4-1 to TRBJ2-3, with unresolved D. Germline V gene sequence: CDR1 MGHRA, CDR2 YSYEKL. V was cut by 0 bases and J by 0 bases, with 10 bases left in between. This CDR3 spans 16 amino acids. CDR3 nucleotide sequence: TGCGCCAGCAGCCAAGATCAGGCACCTAGCACAGATACGCAGTATTTT. The encoded protein is CASSQDQAPSTDTQYF.

The sample holds a few counts of this clone. This chain links TRBV10-3 with TRBJ2-7, with D tentatively TRBD1 or TRBD2 (5 bases each). The CDR3 covers 15 residues. The germline V gene encodes CDR1 ENHRY and CDR2 SYGVKD. The V end lost 2 bases, the J end lost 5 bases, and 16 bases lay between the germline ends. CDR3 DNA: TGTGCCATCAGTGAGGCCCGGGGCCCGAGCAACGAGCAGTACTTC. Translation gives CAISEARGPSNEQYF.

This clone was seen only once. The V and J genes are TRBV5-1 and TRBJ1-1; D unclear. This CDR3 comprises 14 residues. Trimming cost V 4 bases and J 4 bases, with 14 bases left between them. Germline V lookup: CDR1 SGHRS, CDR2 YFSETQ. CDR3 region: CASSLSAVSTEAFF. As DNA, the CDR3 is TGCGCCAGCAGCCTTTCCGCGGTTAGCACTGAAGCTTTCTTT.

This sequence joins TRBV6-5 and TRBJ1-6; unclear D gene. Trimming left V 6 bases short and J 0 bases short, with 9 bases between. This CDR3 contains 15 residues. Germline-derived CDR1 and CDR2 are MNHEY and SVGAGI. In nucleotides, the CDR3 is TGTGCCAGCAGACCATCCAGCTCCTATAATTCACCCCTCCACTTT. It encodes CASRPSSSYNSPLHF.

The chain has TRBV19 and TRBJ1-2; D is ambiguous. The CDR3 consists of 14 residues. Germline CDR1 reads LNHDA; CDR2 reads SQIVND (reference sequence). The V end lost 1 base, the J end lost 8 bases, and 14 bases lay between the germline ends. This CDR3 reads CASSIAAMEGGYTF. CDR3 DNA sequence: TGTGCCAGTAGTATAGCTGCCATGGAGGGAGGCTACACCTTC.

This clone was detected only a few times. The rearrangement links TRBV2 to TRBJ2-7; D is possibly TRBD1 (5 bases). The CDR3 extends over 16 amino acids. Germline V lookup: CDR1 SNHLY, CDR2 FYNNEI. The germline V and J ends were trimmed by 6 bases and 3 bases, with 21 bases remaining between them. The CDR3 region is CASRVTGRQFGYEQYF. As DNA, the CDR3 is TGTGCCAGCAGGGTTACCGGCCGACAGTTCGGCTACGAGCAGTACTTC.

V gene TRBV24-1 combines with J gene TRBJ1-1; D is unclear. The CDR3 has 13 residues. V was shortened by 3 bases and J by 6 bases, with 10 bases between the two germline ends. The V gene's germline CDR1 is KGHDR and CDR2 SFDVKD. The CDR3 spells CATSDGSSAEAFF. CDR3 DNA: TGTGCCACCAGTGATGGTTCAAGTGCTGAAGCTTTCTTT.

CDR3 coding DNA: TGTGCCAGCACCACGGGACAGGGGGCGAGAAATACTGAAGCTTTCTTT. This gives the protein CASTTGQGARNTEAFF. The gene calls are TRBV7-8 and TRBJ1-1, with 12 bases that match TRBD1. Germline loops: CDR1 SGHVS, CDR2 FQNEAQ. The V segment lost 7 bases and the J segment 5 bases; nucleotides outside the gene matches: 11. CDR3 length: 16 amino acids.

The V call is TRBV4-1, the J call TRBJ2-1; tentatively, D is TRBD1 (6 bases). The CDR3 is 16 residues long. The V gene's germline CDR1 is MGHRA and CDR2 YSYEKL. V gave up 4 bases and J gave up 6 bases, with 19 bases separating them. The CDR3 bases are TGCGCCAGCAGCCGTACGGGACAAGAGAATAGCAATGAGCAGTTCTTC. Protein product: CASSRTGQENSNEQFF.

This clone was recorded once. The J gene is TRBJ2-6, the V gene TRBV7-9, with unresolved D. V was trimmed by 8 bases and J by 0 bases, leaving 17 bases between them. The germline CDR1 and CDR2 sequences are SEHNR and FQNEAQ (reference sequence). The CDR3 has 17 amino acids. The CDR3 DNA reads as TGTGCCAGCCCGTTAAGGGTCCTAAGCTCTGGGGCCAACGTCCTGACTTTC. Its translation is CASPLRVLSSGANVLTF.

This clone was observed a few times. V usage is TRBV19 and J usage is TRBJ2-1; D is unresolved. CDR3 length equals 12 residues. Germline CDR1 and CDR2: LNHDA and SQIVND (reference sequence). Trimming left V 4 bases short and J 4 bases short, with 5 bases between. The CDR3 here is CASSTRYNEQFF. CDR3 DNA sequence: TGTGCCAGTAGTACTCGATACAATGAGCAGTTCTTC.

This clone is medium-sized (0.01 to 0.1%) within its sample. This chain connects TRBV19 to TRBJ2-3, with D maybe TRBD2 (5 bases). The CDR3 consists of 12 residues. The V gene's germline CDR1 is LNHDA and CDR2 SQIVND (reference sequence). The ends were cut back, 5 bases at V and 6 bases at J, with 9 bases in the middle. The CDR3 region is CASSSSWDTQYF. The CDR3, as DNA: TGTGCCAGTAGTTCTAGCTGGGATACGCAGTATTTT.

In this sample, this clone turned up a few times. The chain couples TRBV2 to TRBJ1-1; TRBD1 matches 10 bases. The V segment lost 6 bases and the J segment 0 bases; nucleotides outside the gene matches: 4. The CDR3 has 15 residues. Germline loops: CDR1 SNHLY, CDR2 FYNNEI. DNA of the CDR3: TGTGCCAGCAGGGGACAGGGGTCCATGAACACTGAAGCTTTCTTT. It specifies CASRGQGSMNTEAFF.

V usage is TRBV2 and J usage is TRBJ2-3, with 9 bases matching TRBD2. After removal of 5 bases from V and 1 base from J, the junction contained 13 bases not matched to a gene. Germline V gives CDR1 SNHLY, CDR2 FYNNEI. The CDR3 sequence is 18 residues long. This CDR3 reads CASSLPKGERGGTDTQYF. In DNA, the CDR3 is TGTGCCAGCAGTCTACCTAAAGGGGAGCGGGGGGGCACAGATACGCAGTATTTT.

The chain is built from TRBV4-1 and TRBJ2-4, with D uncertain. There are 16 residues in the CDR3. With 0 bases removed from V and 0 bases from J, the gap between germline ends came to 9 bases. CDR1 is MGHRA and CDR2 is YSYEKL in the germline V gene. CDR3 amino acids: CASSQDQVAAKNIQYF. CDR3 DNA sequence: TGCGCCAGCAGCCAAGATCAGGTTGCAGCCAAAAACATTCAGTACTTC.

This clone was seen only a few times. The V call is TRBV25-1, the J call TRBJ1-2; 12 bases map to TRBD1. This CDR3 comprises 16 residues. Per the germline V gene, CDR1 is MGHDK and CDR2 is SYGVNS. V was pared by 2 bases and J by 8 bases, with 9 bases of the junction left unmatched. CDR3 nucleotide sequence: TGTGCCAGCAGTGAAGGCACCGGGACAGGGGGCGACGGCTACACCTTC. Translated, it gives CASSEGTGTGGDGYTF.

V gene TRBV28 combines with J gene TRBJ1-2, with 7 bases that match TRBD1. The V segment lost 4 bases and the J segment 1 base; nucleotides outside the gene matches: 3. Germline CDR1 and CDR2: MDHEN and SYDVKM. The CDR3 length is 14 residues. CDR3 loop: CASSSGTVNYGYTF. The CDR3 nucleotides read TGTGCCAGCAGTTCCGGGACAGTTAACTATGGCTACACCTTC.

This clone showed up just a few times. This chain links TRBV5-5 with TRBJ1-4; D unresolved. Trimming removed 2 bases at V and 2 bases at J, with 7 bases between. The germline V gene has CDR1 SGHKS and CDR2 YYEKEE (reference sequence). This CDR3 region has 14 residues. The CDR3 DNA reads TGTGCCAGCAGCTTTGGCTGGACTAATGAAAAACTGTTTTTT. It codes for CASSFGWTNEKLFF.